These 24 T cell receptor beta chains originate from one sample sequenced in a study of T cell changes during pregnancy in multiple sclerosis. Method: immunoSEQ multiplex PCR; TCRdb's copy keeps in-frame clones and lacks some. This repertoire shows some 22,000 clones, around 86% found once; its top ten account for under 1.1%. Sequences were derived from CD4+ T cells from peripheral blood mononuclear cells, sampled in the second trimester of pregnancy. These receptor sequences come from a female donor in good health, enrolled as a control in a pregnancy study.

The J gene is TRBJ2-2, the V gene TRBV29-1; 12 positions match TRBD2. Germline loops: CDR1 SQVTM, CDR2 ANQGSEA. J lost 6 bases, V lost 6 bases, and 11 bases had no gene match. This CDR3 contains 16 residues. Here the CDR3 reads CSVRGASGRASGELFF. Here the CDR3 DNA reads TGCAGCGTCCGAGGGGCTAGCGGGAGGGCCTCCGGGGAGCTGTTTTTT.

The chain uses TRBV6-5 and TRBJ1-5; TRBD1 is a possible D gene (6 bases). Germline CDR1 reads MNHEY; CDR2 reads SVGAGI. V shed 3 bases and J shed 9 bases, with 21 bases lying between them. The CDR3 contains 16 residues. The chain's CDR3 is CASSYPSDSKMGPQHF. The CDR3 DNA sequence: TGTGCCAGCAGTTATCCCTCGGACAGCAAGATGGGGCCCCAGCATTTT.

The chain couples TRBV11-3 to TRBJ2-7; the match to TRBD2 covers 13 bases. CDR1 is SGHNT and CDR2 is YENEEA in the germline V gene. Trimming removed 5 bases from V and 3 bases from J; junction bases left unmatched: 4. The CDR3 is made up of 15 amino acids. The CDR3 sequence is CASSPGLAGHYEQYF. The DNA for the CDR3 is TGTGCCAGCAGCCCGGGACTAGCGGGGCACTACGAGCAGTACTTC.

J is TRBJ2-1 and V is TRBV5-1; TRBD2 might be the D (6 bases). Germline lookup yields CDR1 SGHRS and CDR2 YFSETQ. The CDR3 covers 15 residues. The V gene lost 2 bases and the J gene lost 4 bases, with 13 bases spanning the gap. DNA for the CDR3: TGCGCCAGCAGCTTAAGCGGAGGGCGGTACAATGAGCAGTTCTTC. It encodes CASSLSGGRYNEQFF. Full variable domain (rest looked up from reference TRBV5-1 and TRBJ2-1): KAGVTQTPRYLIKTRGQQVTLSCSPISGHRSVSWYQQTPGQGLQFLFEYFSETQRNKGNFPGRFSGRQFSNSRSEMNVSTLELGDSALYLCASSLSGGRYNEQFFGPGTRLTVL.

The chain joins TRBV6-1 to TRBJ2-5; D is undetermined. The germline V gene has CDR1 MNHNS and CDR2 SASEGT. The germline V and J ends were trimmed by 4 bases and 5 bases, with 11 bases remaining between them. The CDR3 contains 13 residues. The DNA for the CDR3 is TGTGCCAGCAGTGCTATCCCCCGCGAGACCCAGTACTTC. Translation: CASSAIPRETQYF.

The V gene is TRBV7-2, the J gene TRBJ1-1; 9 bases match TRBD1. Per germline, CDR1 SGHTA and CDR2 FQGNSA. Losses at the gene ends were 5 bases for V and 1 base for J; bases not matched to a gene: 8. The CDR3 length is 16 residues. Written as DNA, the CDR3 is TGTGCCAGCAGCCCTAGGACAGGGGCGGGGAACACTGAAGCTTTCTTT. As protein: CASSPRTGAGNTEAFF. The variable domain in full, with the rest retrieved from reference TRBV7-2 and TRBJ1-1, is GAGVSQSPSNKVTEKGKDVELRCDPISGHTALYWYRQSLGQGLEFLIYFQGNSAPDKSGLPSDRFSAERTGGSVSTLTIQRTQQEDSAVYLCASSPRTGAGNTEAFFGQGTRLTVV.

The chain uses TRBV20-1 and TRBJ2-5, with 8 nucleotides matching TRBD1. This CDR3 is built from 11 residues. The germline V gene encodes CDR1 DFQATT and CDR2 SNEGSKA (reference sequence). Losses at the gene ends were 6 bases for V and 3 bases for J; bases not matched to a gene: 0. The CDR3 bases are TGCAGTGCGGGACAGGAAGAGACCCAGTACTTC. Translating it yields CSAGQEETQYF.

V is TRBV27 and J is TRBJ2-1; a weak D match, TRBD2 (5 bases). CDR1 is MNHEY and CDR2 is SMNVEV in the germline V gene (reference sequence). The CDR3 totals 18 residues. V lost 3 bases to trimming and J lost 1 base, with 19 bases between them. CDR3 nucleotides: TGTGCCAGCAGTTTTTTGGGTGTGCGGGTCCCATCCTACAATGAGCAGTTCTTC. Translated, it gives CASSFLGVRVPSYNEQFF.

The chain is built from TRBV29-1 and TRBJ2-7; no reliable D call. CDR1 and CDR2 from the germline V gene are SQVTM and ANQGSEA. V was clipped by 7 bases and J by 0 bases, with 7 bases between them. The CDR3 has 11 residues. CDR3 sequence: CSGGFSYEQYF. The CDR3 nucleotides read TGCAGCGGCGGCTTCTCCTACGAGCAGTACTTC.

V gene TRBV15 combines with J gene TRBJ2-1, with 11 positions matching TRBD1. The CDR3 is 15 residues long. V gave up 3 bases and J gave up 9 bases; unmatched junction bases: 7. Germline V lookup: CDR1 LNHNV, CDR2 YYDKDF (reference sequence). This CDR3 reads CATSRPGQGAGEQFF. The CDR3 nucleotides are TGTGCCACCAGCAGGCCCGGACAGGGGGCAGGTGAGCAGTTCTTC.

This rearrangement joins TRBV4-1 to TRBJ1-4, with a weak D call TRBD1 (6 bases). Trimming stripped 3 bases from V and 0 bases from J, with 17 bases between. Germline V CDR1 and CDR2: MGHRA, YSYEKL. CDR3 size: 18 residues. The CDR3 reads CASSQALQGSSTNEKLFF. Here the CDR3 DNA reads TGCGCCAGCAGCCAGGCCCTACAGGGTTCCTCAACTAATGAAAAACTGTTTTTT.

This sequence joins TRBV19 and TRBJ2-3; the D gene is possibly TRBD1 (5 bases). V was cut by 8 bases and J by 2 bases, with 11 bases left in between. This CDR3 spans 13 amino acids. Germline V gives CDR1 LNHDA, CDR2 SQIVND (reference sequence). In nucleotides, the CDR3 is TGTGCCAGTTTGGAGACAGACACAGATACGCAGTATTTT. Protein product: CASLETDTDTQYF.

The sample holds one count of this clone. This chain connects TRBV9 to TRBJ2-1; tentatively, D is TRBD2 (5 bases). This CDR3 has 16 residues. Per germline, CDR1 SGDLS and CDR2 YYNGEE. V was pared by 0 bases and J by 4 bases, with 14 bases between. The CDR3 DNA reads TGTGCCAGCAGCGTAGCCCACGGACGGACTTACAATGAGCAGTTCTTC. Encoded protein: CASSVAHGRTYNEQFF.

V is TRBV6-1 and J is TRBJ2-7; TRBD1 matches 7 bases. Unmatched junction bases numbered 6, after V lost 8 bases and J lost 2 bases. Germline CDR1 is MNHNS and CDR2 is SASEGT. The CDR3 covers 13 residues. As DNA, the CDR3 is TGTGCCAGCGCCCGGGACAGAGCCTACGAGCAGTACTTC. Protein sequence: CASARDRAYEQYF.

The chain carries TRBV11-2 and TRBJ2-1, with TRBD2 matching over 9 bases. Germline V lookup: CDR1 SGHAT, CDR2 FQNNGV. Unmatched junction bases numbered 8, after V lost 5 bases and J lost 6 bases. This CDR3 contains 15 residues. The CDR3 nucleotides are TGTGCCAGCAGCGCCCTGGCGGGGGGGCCCAATGAGCAGTTCTTC. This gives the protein CASSALAGGPNEQFF.

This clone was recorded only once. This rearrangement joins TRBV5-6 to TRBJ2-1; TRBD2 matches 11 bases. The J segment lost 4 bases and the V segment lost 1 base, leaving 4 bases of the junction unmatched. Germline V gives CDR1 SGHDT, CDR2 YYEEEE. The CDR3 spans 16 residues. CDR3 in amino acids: CASSLLASGGYNEQFF. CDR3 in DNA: TGTGCCAGCAGCTTGTTGGCTAGCGGGGGGTACAATGAGCAGTTCTTC.

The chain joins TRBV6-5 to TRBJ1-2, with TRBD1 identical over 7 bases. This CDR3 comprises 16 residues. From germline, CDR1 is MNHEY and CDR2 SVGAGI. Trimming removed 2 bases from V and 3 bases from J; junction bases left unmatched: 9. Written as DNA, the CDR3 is TGTGCCAGCAGTTACCTCCTCGCCAGGGGGGACTATGGCTACACCTTC. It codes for CASSYLLARGDYGYTF.

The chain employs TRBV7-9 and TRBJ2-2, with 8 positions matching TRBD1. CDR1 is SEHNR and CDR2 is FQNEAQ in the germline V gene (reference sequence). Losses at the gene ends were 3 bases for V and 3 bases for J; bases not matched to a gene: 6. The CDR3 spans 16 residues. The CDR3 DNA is TGTGCCAGCAGCTTCGGGGGACAGGTTTACACCGGGGAGCTGTTTTTT. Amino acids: CASSFGGQVYTGELFF.

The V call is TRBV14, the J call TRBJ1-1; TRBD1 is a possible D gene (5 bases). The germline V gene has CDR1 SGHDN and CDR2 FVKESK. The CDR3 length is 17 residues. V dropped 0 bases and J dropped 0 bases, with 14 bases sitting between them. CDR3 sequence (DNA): TGTGCCAGCAGCCAAGAGGGGGGAAGGGATTTGAACACTGAAGCTTTCTTT. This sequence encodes CASSQEGGRDLNTEAFF. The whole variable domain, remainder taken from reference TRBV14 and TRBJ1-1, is EAGVTQFPSHSVIEKGQTVTLRCDPISGHDNLYWYRRVMGKEIKFLLHFVKESKQDESGMPNNRFLAERTGGTYSTLKVQPAELEDSGVYFCASSQEGGRDLNTEAFFGQGTRLTVV.

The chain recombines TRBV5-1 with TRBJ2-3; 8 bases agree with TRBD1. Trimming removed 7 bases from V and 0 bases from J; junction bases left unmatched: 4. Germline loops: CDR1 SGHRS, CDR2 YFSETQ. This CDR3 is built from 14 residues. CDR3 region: CASRYRGSTDTQYF. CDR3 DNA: TGCGCCAGCCGCTACAGGGGGAGCACAGATACGCAGTATTTT.

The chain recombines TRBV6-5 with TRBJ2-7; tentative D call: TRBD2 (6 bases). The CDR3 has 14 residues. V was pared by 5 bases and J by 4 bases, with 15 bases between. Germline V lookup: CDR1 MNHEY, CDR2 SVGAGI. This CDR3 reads CASSPRDWGYEQYF. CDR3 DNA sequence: TGTGCCAGCAGTCCCAGGGACTGGGGATACGAGCAGTACTTC.

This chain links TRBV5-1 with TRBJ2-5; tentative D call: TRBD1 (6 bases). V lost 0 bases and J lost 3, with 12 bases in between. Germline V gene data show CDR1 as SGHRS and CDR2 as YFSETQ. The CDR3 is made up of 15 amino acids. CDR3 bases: TGCGCCAGCAGCTTGGGTGACAGGCGCAAAGAGACCCAGTACTTC. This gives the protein CASSLGDRRKETQYF.

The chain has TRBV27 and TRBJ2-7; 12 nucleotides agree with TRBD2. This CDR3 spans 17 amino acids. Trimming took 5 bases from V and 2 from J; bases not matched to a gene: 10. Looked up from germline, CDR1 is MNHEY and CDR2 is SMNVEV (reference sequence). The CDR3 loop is CASSPERLAGDTYEQYF. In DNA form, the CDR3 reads TGTGCCAGCAGTCCGGAACGACTAGCGGGGGATACCTACGAGCAGTACTTC.

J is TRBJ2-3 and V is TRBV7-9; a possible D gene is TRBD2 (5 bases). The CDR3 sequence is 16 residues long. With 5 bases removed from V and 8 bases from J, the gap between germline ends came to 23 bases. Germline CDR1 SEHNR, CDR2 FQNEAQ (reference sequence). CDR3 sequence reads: CASSTVRARGLGTQYF. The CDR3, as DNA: TGTGCCAGCAGCACAGTCCGGGCCCGGGGTTTGGGTACGCAGTATTTT.